This T cell receptor beta chain derives from a study of OX40 agonist ivuxolimab in advanced cancers. Points on this clone: Its antigen is not identified.

Study-level findings and limits: Low normalized T-cell clonal expansion also characterized some of the nonresponders.

Autoimmune disease history or systemic immunosuppression meant exclusion. The table came from immunoSEQ multiplex PCR; TCRdb's copy has only in-frame clones and leaves some out. The table includes approximately 94,000 clones, approximately 90% detected once. Germline loops: CDR1 SGHDT, CDR2 YYEEEE. Trimming took 4 bases from V and 5 from J, leaving 9 bases between them. The CDR3 contains 12 residues. The chain is built from TRBV5-6 and TRBJ1-2, with D unclear. The sequence came from an adult with an advanced solid tumor such as melanoma, head and neck, liver or kidney cancer. Sequenced here: CD4+ or CD8+ T cells sorted from blood, sampled in a trial of the OX40 agonist ivuxolimab. CDR3 sequence (DNA): TGTGCCAGCAGCAAAACCGCATATGGCTACACCTTC. Translating it yields CASSKTAYGYTF.